The subject of this entry is one T cell receptor beta chain. Per the study methods: Amplification from reference gene primers served as the basis for estimated nucleated cell counts. The repertoire was sequenced with immunoSEQ multiplex PCR; TCRdb's copy has only in-frame clones and lacks some. The DNA gave D and trimming, while V, J and clone size come from that table. This sample has 75,000 to 85,000 clones, with around 83% found just once. This record comes from a study of blood T cell repertoires in COVID-19. The overall study: Acute and convalescent COVID-19 samples came from the United States, Italy and Spain.

Germline loops: CDR1 MNHEY, CDR2 SVGAGI. The V and J ends lost 9 bases and 2 bases respectively, with 16 bases between them. The CDR3 runs to 14 residues. The sequence was obtained from a man in his 60s with COVID-19, enrolled during active disease. The sequencing sample was made of peripheral blood. This chain uses TRBV6-5 with TRBJ1-2, with D possibly being TRBD1 (6 bases). DNA of the CDR3: TGTGCCAGGGAGGGGGGACTAGACAACTATGGCTACACCTTC. This encodes CAREGGLDNYGYTF.